The 8 T cell receptor beta chains in this list originate from one sample, sequenced in a study of blood T cell repertoires in COVID-19. Assay: immunoSEQ multiplex PCR; the TCRdb copy retains only in-frame clones and omits some. This table holds some 270,000 clones, roughly 89% found once. The sequenced material came from peripheral blood. The receptor set was obtained from a middle-aged woman who had recovered from COVID-19.

The chain joins TRBV12-3 or TRBV12-4 to TRBJ2-3; D not certain. V was trimmed by 8 bases and J by 3 bases, leaving 9 bases between them. The CDR3 has 12 residues. CDR3: CASGTWTDTQYF. The CDR3 nucleotides are TGTGCCAGCGGCACCTGGACAGATACGCAGTATTTT.

This clone appeared a few times. V is TRBV5-4 and J is TRBJ2-2; tentatively, D is TRBD2 (6 bases). In germline, CDR1 is SGHNT, CDR2 YYREEE (reference sequence). Trimming removed 3 bases from V and 0 bases from J, with 12 bases in between. CDR3 length: 16 amino acids. The CDR3 here is CASSSAPGANTGELFF. CDR3 nucleotide sequence: TGTGCCAGCAGCTCGGCGCCGGGGGCGAACACCGGGGAGCTGTTTTTT.

The chain combines TRBV27 with TRBJ1-4, with D maybe TRBD1 (6 bases). V lost 5 bases, J lost 3 bases, and 31 bases lay in between. CDR3 length equals 21 residues. Germline values: CDR1 MNHEY, CDR2 SMNVEV (reference sequence). CDR3 region: CASSRQALGTSPISPNEKLFF. The CDR3, as DNA: TGTGCCAGCAGTCGACAGGCGCTTGGTACCTCTCCTATATCCCCTAATGAAAAACTGTTTTTT.

The chain combines TRBV29-1 with TRBJ1-2; D remains unclear. The germline V gene encodes CDR1 SQVTM and CDR2 ANQGSEA. The CDR3 is 13 residues long. Trimming left V 4 bases short and J 1 base short, with 10 bases between. The CDR3 nucleotides read TGCAGCGTTGGAGGTCGGGGTAACTATGGCTACACCTTC. It encodes CSVGGRGNYGYTF.

The chain carries TRBV9 and TRBJ2-3; TRBD1 matches 8 bases. V gave up 1 base and J gave up 6 bases; unmatched junction bases: 7. Germline V gene data show CDR1 as SGDLS and CDR2 as YYNGEE. The CDR3 consists of 15 residues. Written as DNA, the CDR3 is TGTGCCAGCAGCGTAATCCCTGACAGGGGCGATACGCAGTATTTT. Translating gives CASSVIPDRGDTQYF. Full variable domain (missing parts from reference TRBV9 and TRBJ2-3): DSGVTQTPKHLITATGQRVTLRCSPRSGDLSVYWYQQSLDQGLQFLIQYYNGEERAKGNILERFSAQQFPDLHSELNLSSLELGDSALYFCASSVIPDRGDTQYFGPGTRLTVL.

This clone has just one count. The rearrangement links TRBV5-5 to TRBJ1-4; 7 bases agree with TRBD1. Germline V lookup: CDR1 SGHKS, CDR2 YYEKEE (reference sequence). V shed 3 bases and J 6 bases; nucleotides not matched to a gene: 5. This CDR3 is built from 14 residues. In DNA form, the CDR3 reads TGTGCCAGCAGCTCGACAGGGTGGCATGAAAAACTGTTTTTT. As protein: CASSSTGWHEKLFF.

The J gene is TRBJ1-5, the V gene TRBV3-1 (or the pseudogene TRBV3-2); 7 bases match TRBD1. The CDR3 consists of 17 residues. With V trimmed by 5 bases and J by 6 bases, 16 bases remained unmatched. Per the germline V gene, CDR1 is LGHDT and CDR2 is YNNKEL (reference sequence). The CDR3 DNA reads TGTGCCAGCAGCTCGGGGCAGGGGGTAGGTGTAGGTCAGCCCCAGCATTTT. Its protein product is CASSSGQGVGVGQPQHF.

The rearrangement joins TRBV9 to TRBJ2-5; the match to TRBD1 covers 7 bases. The CDR3 is made up of 14 amino acids. Germline assignment: CDR1 SGDLS and CDR2 YYNGEE. V trimming: 3 bases; J trimming: 5 bases; junction bases outside the gene matches: 7. This chain's CDR3 is CASSARDRYETQYF. The CDR3, as DNA: TGTGCCAGCAGCGCCCGGGACAGATACGAGACCCAGTACTTC.